These 14 T cell receptor beta chains were sequenced from one sample in a study of T cell responses to AZD1222 COVID-19 vaccine. TCRdb's table, derived via immunoSEQ multiplex PCR, lists solely in-frame clones and lacks some. This table holds around 140,000 clones, about 90% found once. The sequencing here drew on peripheral blood, taken 28 days after the second dose of the MenACWY control vaccine. The receptor source for this set is an adult who received the MenACWY meningococcal vaccine as a control.

The gene calls are TRBV9 and TRBJ1-3, with D maybe TRBD1 (5 bases). The CDR3 is 16 amino acids. Germline CDR1 SGDLS, CDR2 YYNGEE. Trimming shortened V by 0 bases and J by 3 bases, and 13 bases separated the two germline ends. In DNA form, the CDR3 reads TGTGCCAGCAGCGTAGAGGTCGGAGGGGTTGGAAACACCATATATTTT. Its translation: CASSVEVGGVGNTIYF.

The V call is TRBV7-3, the J call TRBJ1-2; TRBD1 matches at 9 bases. With V trimmed by 3 bases and J by 6 bases, 8 bases remained unmatched. This CDR3 comprises 15 residues. Germline V gene data show CDR1 as SGHTA and CDR2 as FQGTGA. The CDR3 nucleotides are TGTGCCAGCAGCTTTACCCGGACAGGGGAGGATGGCTACACCTTC. Residues: CASSFTRTGEDGYTF.

The chain joins TRBV7-7 to TRBJ2-5; D remains unclear. This CDR3 is built from 14 residues. Between the trimmed V and J ends, which lost 1 base and 2 bases, there was a span of 8 bases. Germline V gene sequence: CDR1 SSHAT, CDR2 FNYEAQ (reference sequence). CDR3 protein: CASSLGRQQETQYF. The CDR3 nucleotides are TGTGCCAGCAGCTTAGGTCGCCAACAAGAGACCCAGTACTTC.

The V gene is TRBV10-3, the J gene TRBJ1-3; D not resolved. V was clipped by 4 bases and J by 0 bases, with 7 bases between them. This CDR3 region has 14 residues. CDR1 and CDR2 from the germline V gene are ENHRY and SYGVKD. Here the CDR3 reads CAISGASSGNTIYF. The CDR3 coding sequence is TGTGCCATCAGTGGGGCTTCCTCTGGAAACACCATATATTTT.

This chain connects TRBV24-1 to TRBJ2-2; 7 bases align to TRBD2. This CDR3 region has 18 residues. Trimming removed 0 bases from V and 1 base from J; junction bases left unmatched: 7. The germline V gene has CDR1 KGHDR and CDR2 SFDVKD. In DNA form, the CDR3 reads TGTGCCACCAGTGATTTGTCTAGCGGAATGAGGAACACCGGGGAGCTGTTTTTT. Protein product: CATSDLSSGMRNTGELFF.

The chain is built from TRBV11-2 and TRBJ1-2, with D unclear. This CDR3 spans 17 amino acids. Germline values: CDR1 SGHAT, CDR2 FQNNGV. V dropped 5 bases and J dropped 0 bases, with 19 bases sitting between them. CDR3 in amino acids: CASSPQKGRISNYGYTF. The CDR3 coding sequence is TGTGCCAGCAGCCCCCAAAAAGGGCGAATCTCTAACTATGGCTACACCTTC.

The chain joins TRBV2 to TRBJ1-1; tentatively, D is TRBD1 (6 bases). Germline V gene data show CDR1 as SNHLY and CDR2 as FYNNEI. The CDR3 loop spans 14 amino acids. Trimming took 6 bases from V and 0 from J, leaving 11 bases between them. The CDR3 loop is CASRARGLNTEAFF. The CDR3 coding sequence is TGTGCCAGCAGGGCCAGGGGCTTGAACACTGAAGCTTTCTTT.

The chain recombines TRBV7-2 with TRBJ1-4; 7 positions match TRBD1. Germline loops: CDR1 SGHTA, CDR2 FQGNSA. The CDR3 is made up of 14 amino acids. V gave up 4 bases and J gave up 8 bases; unmatched junction bases: 7. This chain's CDR3 is CASSSRQGSEKLFF. The DNA of the CDR3 is TGTGCCAGCAGCTCCAGACAGGGTTCGGAAAAACTGTTTTTT.

The chain is built from TRBV18 and TRBJ1-1, with D unclear. Germline values: CDR1 KGHSH, CDR2 LQKENI. V was shortened by 0 bases and J by 2 bases, with 4 bases between the two germline ends. CDR3 size: 13 residues. The CDR3 nucleotides read TGTGCCAGCTCACCACCGGACAACACTGAAGCTTTCTTT. Translation gives CASSPPDNTEAFF.

The chain is built from TRBV7-2 and TRBJ2-3; the D is unclear. From germline, CDR1 is SGHTA and CDR2 FQGNSA. The ends were cut back, 6 bases at V and 2 bases at J, with 9 bases in the middle. The CDR3 totals 13 residues. The CDR3 DNA follows: TGTGCCAGCAGGAGACCGGCCACAGATACGCAGTATTTT. This translates into CASRRPATDTQYF.

The chain links TRBV25-1 to TRBJ2-1; 7 bases align to TRBD1. Germline CDR1 and CDR2: MGHDK and SYGVNS. Unmatched junction bases numbered 3, after V lost 3 bases and J lost 7 bases. The CDR3 sequence is 13 residues long. Written as DNA, the CDR3 is TGTGCCAGCAGTGATTGGGACAGTAATGAGCAGTTCTTC. Residues: CASSDWDSNEQFF.

V is TRBV4-3 and J is TRBJ2-1; 14 nucleotides line up with TRBD2. CDR1 is LGHNA, CDR2 YSLEER, per germline. Trimming removed 0 bases from V and 8 bases from J; junction bases left unmatched: 6. CDR3 size: 17 residues. CDR3 sequence: CASSQDGGLAGADEQFF. The CDR3 coding sequence is TGCGCCAGCAGCCAAGATGGGGGACTAGCGGGAGCCGATGAGCAGTTCTTC.

The gene calls are TRBV7-8 and TRBJ2-1; D not certain. The V end was cut by 1 base, the J end by 7 bases, with 17 bases between. Germline CDR1 and CDR2: SGHVS and FQNEAQ. There are 16 residues in the CDR3. CDR3: CASSLVLTPPWNEQFF. The DNA of the CDR3 is TGTGCCAGCAGCTTAGTTCTGACACCCCCTTGGAATGAGCAGTTCTTC.

The rearrangement uses TRBV5-1 and TRBJ2-7; 8 bases map to TRBD1. CDR3 length equals 15 residues. Germline V gene data show CDR1 as SGHRS and CDR2 as YFSETQ. Losses at the gene ends were 4 bases for V and 0 bases for J; bases not matched to a gene: 6. The CDR3 DNA reads TGCGCCAGCAGCAAATTACAGGGGGGCTCCTACGAGCAGTACTTC. This sequence encodes CASSKLQGGSYEQYF.